The 30 T cell receptor beta chains below come from one sample, sequenced in a study of CD8+ T cells in alopecia areata. cDNA prepared by RNA extraction and subsequent reverse transcription served as the template for sequencing. The data were produced by immunoSEQ multiplex PCR, yet TCRdb's version contains in-frame clones alone and is incomplete. This sample has 200,000 to 250,000 clones, with more than 45% found just once. Treatment indicated: oral pan-JAK inhibitor, 5-10 mg twice daily. The input for sequencing was CD4+ T cells sorted from blood, taken at week 4, from a patient treated with tofacitinib. These receptor sequences come from a human donor with alopecia areata.

The rearrangement links TRBV30 to TRBJ2-3; no clear D. CDR3 length equals 13 residues. The V end was cut by 0 bases, the J end by 1 base, with 5 bases between. CDR1 and CDR2 from the germline V gene are GTSNPN and SVGIG (reference sequence). The chain's CDR3 is CAWSVIRTDTQYF. The CDR3 DNA reads TGTGCCTGGAGTGTGATTCGCACAGATACGCAGTATTTT.

V is TRBV5-4 and J is TRBJ2-7; possible D gene TRBD1, 6 bases. Germline V gene data show CDR1 as SGHNT and CDR2 as YYREEE (reference sequence). V lost 0 bases, J lost 6 bases, and 16 bases lay in between. There are 15 residues in the CDR3. CDR3 in amino acids: CASSLGGQGFLEQYF. DNA for the CDR3: TGTGCCAGCAGCTTGGGTGGGCAGGGGTTTCTCGAGCAGTACTTC.

This clone turned up a few times. The rearrangement uses TRBV30 and TRBJ1-5; D possibly corresponds to TRBD1 (5 bases). V was pared by 2 bases and J by 1 base, with 12 bases between. This CDR3 has 15 amino acids. Germline assignment: CDR1 GTSNPN and CDR2 SVGIG (reference sequence). DNA of the CDR3: TGTGCCTGGAGTCTAGGGACGTTCAGCAATCAGCCCCAGCATTTT. It specifies CAWSLGTFSNQPQHF.

The gene calls are TRBV30 and TRBJ2-1, with D unresolved. Germline CDR1 GTSNPN, CDR2 SVGIG (reference sequence). This CDR3 has 13 residues. Trimming left V 7 bases short and J 3 bases short, with 13 bases between. The CDR3, as DNA: TGTGCCTTCCTCGGGTCCAACTACAATGAGCAGTTCTTC. This codes for CAFLGSNYNEQFF.

This clone was counted a single time. The chain carries TRBV4-3 and TRBJ2-3; TRBD2 aligns across 8 bases. Germline assignment: CDR1 LGHNA and CDR2 YSLEER. Germline trimming cut 0 bases from V and 7 bases from J; bases unmatched to any gene: 9. This CDR3 comprises 16 residues. The CDR3 nucleotides are TGCGCCAGCAGCCAAGATTCCAGCGGGGGTAGAAATACGCAGTATTTT. Amino acids: CASSQDSSGGRNTQYF.

This chain joins TRBV30 and TRBJ2-2; 8 bases match TRBD1. The CDR3 has 15 amino acids. Per the germline V gene, CDR1 is GTSNPN and CDR2 is SVGIG (reference sequence). V was pared by 4 bases and J by 7 bases, with 11 bases of the junction left unmatched. The CDR3 sequence: CAWTVAAGGLGELFF. CDR3 nucleotide sequence: TGTGCCTGGACCGTTGCGGCAGGGGGCCTCGGGGAGCTGTTTTTT.

The V call is TRBV7-2, the J call TRBJ1-6; D call uncertain. Germline values: CDR1 SGHTA, CDR2 FQGNSA. The length of the CDR3 is 14 residues. Trimming removed 6 bases at V and 4 bases at J, with 10 bases between. The CDR3 DNA reads as TGTGCCAGCAGTAAATCCGATTATAATTCACCCCTCCACTTT. This sequence encodes CASSKSDYNSPLHF. Using reference TRBV7-2 and TRBJ1-6 for the parts outside the CDR3, the full variable domain is GAGVSQSPSNKVTEKGKDVELRCDPISGHTALYWYRQSLGQGLEFLIYFQGNSAPDKSGLPSDRFSAERTGGSVSTLTIQRTQQEDSAVYLCASSKSDYNSPLHFGNGTRLTVT.

This chain uses TRBV5-1 with TRBJ2-6; D remains ambiguous. The germline gives CDR1 SGHRS, CDR2 YFSETQ. The CDR3 loop spans 18 amino acids. The germline V and J ends were trimmed by 6 bases and 0 bases, with 19 bases remaining between them. CDR3 sequence: CASIGSPGSSSGANVLTF. CDR3 coding DNA: TGCGCCAGCATCGGTTCGCCCGGATCCTCCTCTGGGGCCAACGTCCTGACTTTC.

This clone came up a few times. The chain links TRBV7-2 to TRBJ1-2, with no clear D. CDR1 and CDR2 from the germline V gene are SGHTA and FQGNSA. The V end was cut by 4 bases, the J end by 2 bases, with 14 bases between. CDR3 length: 15 amino acids. This chain's CDR3 is CASSYSSAENYGYTF. CDR3 sequence (DNA): TGTGCCAGCAGCTATTCGTCGGCAGAGAACTATGGCTACACCTTC.

V is TRBV5-6 and J is TRBJ2-3, with TRBD2 matching 11 bases. The CDR3 covers 16 residues. The V and J ends lost 4 bases and 2 bases, in that order; junction bases with no gene match: 6. Germline CDR1 reads SGHDT; CDR2 reads YYEEEE. CDR3 sequence: CASSTRLAGNTDTQYF. CDR3 nucleotides: TGTGCCAGCAGCACCCGACTAGCGGGGAACACAGATACGCAGTATTTT.

The rearrangement links TRBV12-5 to TRBJ2-1; no clear D gene. V was clipped by 6 bases and J by 4 bases, with 4 bases between them. CDR1 is LGHNT, CDR2 FRNRAP, per germline. The CDR3 sequence is 11 residues long. The CDR3 DNA is TGTGCTAGTGGCCTTTACAATGAGCAGTTCTTC. This sequence encodes CASGLYNEQFF.

This chain links TRBV30 with TRBJ2-2; perhaps TRBD1 as D (5 bases). The V end lost 3 bases, the J end lost 4 bases, and 12 bases lay between the germline ends. This CDR3 spans 14 amino acids. In germline, CDR1 is GTSNPN, CDR2 SVGIG (reference sequence). DNA for the CDR3: TGTGCCTGGAGATTGAGACAGCCCACCGGGGAGCTGTTTTTT. Encoded protein: CAWRLRQPTGELFF.

The J gene is TRBJ1-5, the V gene TRBV29-1; D is ambiguous. This CDR3 comprises 12 residues. The germline CDR1 and CDR2 sequences are SQVTM and ANQGSEA. The ends were cut back, 4 bases at V and 4 bases at J, with 8 bases in the middle. The CDR3 DNA follows: TGCAGCGTTGGGGAGGGAAATCAGCCCCAGCATTTT. Encoded protein: CSVGEGNQPQHF. Looking up the rest from reference TRBV29-1 and TRBJ1-5 gives the full variable domain: SAVISQKPSRDICQRGTSLTIQCQVDSQVTMMFWYRQQPGQSLTLIATANQGSEATYESGFVIDKFPISRPNLTFSTLTVSNMSPEDSSIYLCSVGEGNQPQHFGDGTRLSIL.

V usage is TRBV30 and J usage is TRBJ1-1, with TRBD1 as a possible D gene (6 bases). V lost 4 bases and J 2 bases, leaving 8 bases between the germline ends. The CDR3 is 12 residues long. Germline CDR1 and CDR2: GTSNPN and SVGIG (reference sequence). This CDR3 is CAWKGDNTEAFF. The CDR3 bases are TGTGCCTGGAAGGGGGATAACACTGAAGCTTTCTTT.

In this sample, this clone turned up a few times. The gene calls are TRBV10-3 and TRBJ1-1; D uncertain. The CDR3 runs 15 residues. The V end was cut by 0 bases, the J end by 3 bases, with 11 bases between. Germline V gene sequence: CDR1 ENHRY, CDR2 SYGVKD. Written as DNA, the CDR3 is TGTGCCATCAGTGAGTCGCAGGCAGTCTACACTGAAGCTTTCTTT. This translates into CAISESQAVYTEAFF.

A few counts support this clone. The CDR3 does not end in the conserved phenylalanine or tryptophan, so this is likely a read error. It is unclear where the CDR3 begins or ends on the DNA, so no DNA is shown, and the CDR3 is as TCRdb lists it. This CDR3 is CASTIPFI. The chain employs TRBV7-9 and TRBJ1-2. Germline CDR1 is SEHNR and CDR2 is FQNEAQ (reference sequence). Inclusive of both ends, the CDR3 amounts to 8 amino acids.

This clone came up a few times. The CDR3 DNA is TGTGCCAGCAGCTTGGACCTCCGGGACCTGAAATTGGGAGGCTACACCTTC. Amino acid sequence: CASSLDLRDLKLGGYTF. The rearrangement joins TRBV7-2 to TRBJ1-2, with a weak D call TRBD1 (5 bases). CDR3 length: 17 amino acids. Germline lookup yields CDR1 SGHTA and CDR2 FQGNSA. Trimming left V 3 bases short and J 8 bases short, with 25 bases between.

The V and J genes are TRBV7-2 and TRBJ2-5, with 8 bases identical to TRBD1. The J segment lost 2 bases and the V segment lost 8 bases, leaving 7 bases of the junction unmatched. Germline CDR1 reads SGHTA; CDR2 reads FQGNSA. The CDR3 totals 14 residues. CDR3 DNA sequence: TGTGCCAGCGGCCGAACAGGGGGGCAAGAGACCCAGTACTTC. Translated, it gives CASGRTGGQETQYF.

The chain has TRBV10-2 and TRBJ1-1; D call uncertain. From germline, CDR1 is WSHSY and CDR2 SAAADI. V lost 2 bases, J lost 1 base, and 2 bases lay in between. This CDR3 region has 12 residues. CDR3 DNA sequence: TGCGCCAGCAGTGAGGGGAACACTGAAGCTTTCTTT. Translating it yields CASSEGNTEAFF.

The rearrangement uses TRBV5-1 and TRBJ2-5; D gene ambiguous. Germline CDR1 is SGHRS and CDR2 is YFSETQ. The CDR3 contains 14 residues. Trimming removed 0 bases at V and 3 bases at J, with 9 bases between. Written as DNA, the CDR3 is TGCGCCAGCAGCTTGGCCCGGCAGAAAGAGACCCAGTACTTC. Translated: CASSLARQKETQYF.

The chain has TRBV7-2 and TRBJ1-1, with 7 bases lining up with TRBD1. With V trimmed by 0 bases and J by 6 bases, 7 bases remained unmatched. CDR1 and CDR2 (germline): SGHTA, FQGNSA. The length of the CDR3 is 15 residues. The CDR3 bases are TGTGCCAGCAGCTTAGCGAGGGGGCGAAATCCTGAAGCTTTCTTT. Its protein product is CASSLARGRNPEAFF.

A word on this clone: Other nucleotide sequences in the sample specify the same CDR3. The rearrangement joins TRBV29-1 to TRBJ1-2, with D perhaps matching TRBD1 (5 bases). The V gene's germline CDR1 is SQVTM and CDR2 ANQGSEA. The CDR3 sequence is 14 residues long. V was shortened by 5 bases and J by 0 bases, with 13 bases between the two germline ends. This CDR3 reads CSVSGPGTNYGYTF. In DNA form, the CDR3 reads TGCAGCGTTTCGGGGCCCGGGACTAACTATGGCTACACCTTC.

This clone has a handful of counts. CDR3 nucleotides: TGTGCCAGCAGCAGAACCGGTCCAGCCGATGAAAAACTGTTTTTT. It yields the protein CASSRTGPADEKLFF. The chain couples TRBV7-8 to TRBJ1-4, with D unclear. Germline V gives CDR1 SGHVS, CDR2 FQNEAQ. V shed 5 bases and J shed 6 bases, with 16 bases lying between them. The CDR3 is made up of 15 amino acids.

The CDR3 spells CASWDAYSGNTIYF. The CDR3 region has the DNA TGTGCCAGCTGGGACGCTTACTCTGGAAACACCATATATTTT. The V gene is TRBV2, the J gene TRBJ1-3; perhaps TRBD1 as D (5 bases). This CDR3 is 14 amino acids long. CDR1 is SNHLY, CDR2 FYNNEI, per germline. The V and J ends lost 8 bases and 0 bases respectively, with 11 bases between them.

The rearrangement joins TRBV5-1 to TRBJ1-2; no clear D gene. Germline CDR1 is SGHRS and CDR2 is YFSETQ. The V and J ends lost 0 bases and 4 bases respectively, with 10 bases between them. CDR3 length equals 14 residues. The CDR3 nucleotides read TGCGCCAGCAGCTTGGAGGCAGGAAGCTATGGCTACACCTTC. Translation gives CASSLEAGSYGYTF.

V is TRBV4-3 and J is TRBJ1-3; D remains unclear. The CDR3 is 15 amino acids. Trimming shortened V by 2 bases and J by 0 bases, and 8 bases separated the two germline ends. The germline gives CDR1 LGHNA, CDR2 YSLEER. The CDR3 DNA reads TGCGCCAGCAGCCAAACGGAGTTCTCTGGAAACACCATATATTTT. This gives the protein CASSQTEFSGNTIYF.

This clone was counted a few times. The chain recombines TRBV10-3 with TRBJ2-3; D not resolved. CDR1 is ENHRY and CDR2 is SYGVKD in the germline V gene. CDR3 length: 12 amino acids. With 4 bases removed from V and 7 bases from J, the gap between germline ends came to 9 bases. For the CDR3, the DNA is TGTGCCATCAGTGGGGCCAGTAATACGCAGTATTTT. It codes for CAISGASNTQYF.

The rearrangement uses TRBV20-1 and TRBJ2-3, with no clear D. In germline, CDR1 is DFQATT, CDR2 SNEGSKA (reference sequence). CDR3 length: 11 residues. Trimming took 0 bases from V and 6 from J, leaving 4 bases between them. CDR3 sequence reads: CSAREMDTQYF. As DNA, the CDR3 is TGCAGTGCTAGAGAAATGGATACGCAGTATTTT.

The sample holds a few counts of this clone. The J gene is TRBJ1-2, the V gene TRBV2, with D tentatively TRBD1 (6 bases). The CDR3 covers 16 residues. Germline V CDR1 and CDR2: SNHLY, FYNNEI. Trimming cost V 6 bases and J 2 bases, with 19 bases left between them. The chain's CDR3 is CASSAPGRGGNYGYTF. DNA for the CDR3: TGTGCCAGCAGCGCCCCCGGAAGAGGGGGAAACTATGGCTACACCTTC.

The chain uses TRBV29-1 and TRBJ1-5, with D possibly matching TRBD1 (6 bases). This CDR3 region has 16 residues. Germline loops: CDR1 SQVTM, CDR2 ANQGSEA. The V end lost 6 bases, the J end lost 3 bases, and 21 bases lay between the germline ends. The CDR3 DNA follows: TGCAGCGTGGCAGGGGACACCGAAGGATCCAATCAGCCCCAGCATTTT. It is translated as CSVAGDTEGSNQPQHF.